The next 5 T cell receptor beta chains were all read from a single sample in a study of Graves' ophthalmopathy and Graves' hyperthyroidism. Beta-chain TCR CDR3 regions were amplified from RNA transcripts. HTBI primers primed a first-round RT-PCR, and a second-round multiplex PCR followed. MiXCR, run by TCRdb on the multiplex PCR reads, gives a single entry per CDR3 protein. The table records roughly 350,000 distinct CDR3 sequences, about 18% of them present only once. Specimen: peripheral blood. These receptor sequences come from an adult woman with stable Graves' hyperthyroidism.

On this clonotype: The conserved final phenylalanine or tryptophan is absent from the CDR3, which likely points to a read error. The chain carries TRBV20-1 and TRBJ2-1; 8 bases map to TRBD2. The V gene end was trimmed by 6 bases and the J gene end by 8 bases; junction bases not matched to a gene: 12. CDR1 and CDR2 from the germline V gene are DFQATT and SNEGSKA (reference sequence). CDR3 length: 14 residues. The CDR3 nucleotides read TGCAGTGCCCCGGGGGTAGCGGGGTGGGATGAGCAGTTCGTC. Translating gives CSAPGVAGWDEQFV.

Ten or more counts support this clonotype. The chain combines TRBV10-3 with TRBJ1-2; weak D call: TRBD1 (5 bases). V was clipped by 0 bases and J by 4 bases, with 15 bases between them. Germline-derived CDR1 and CDR2 are ENHRY and SYGVKD. CDR3 length equals 16 residues. Written as DNA, the CDR3 is TGTGCCATCAGTGAGTCGACGGGCAGGGATGTCTATGGCTACACCTTC. This gives the protein CAISESTGRDVYGYTF.

Concerning this clonotype: At one of its ends the junction is not consistent with the germline gene, which may arise from a read error. The chain links TRBV9 to TRBJ2-2; possible D gene TRBD2, 5 bases. CDR1 is SGDLS, CDR2 YYNGEE, per germline. The CDR3 length is 14 residues. The CDR3 DNA sequence: TGTGCCAGCAGGTTCCAGCAGAACACCGGGGAGCTGGTTTTT. Amino acid sequence: CASRFQQNTGELVF.

Many counts were recorded for this clonotype. The genes are TRBV28 and TRBJ2-7, with D unresolved. Trimming stripped 8 bases from V and 1 base from J, with 12 bases between. The CDR3 is 13 amino acids. Per the germline V gene, CDR1 is MDHEN and CDR2 is SYDVKM. The chain's CDR3 is CASGLKGSYEQYF. In DNA form, the CDR3 reads TGTGCCAGCGGTCTAAAAGGGTCCTACGAGCAGTACTTC.

The sample holds many counts of this clonotype. The genes are TRBV5-1 and TRBJ1-5; TRBD1 might be the D (5 bases). The V gene's germline CDR1 is SGHRS and CDR2 YFSETQ. The V gene lost 4 bases and the J gene lost 4 bases, with 18 bases spanning the gap. CDR3 size: 16 residues. As DNA, the CDR3 is TGCGCCAGCAGCCGGACATTGTTGCCCTATAATCAGCCCCAGCATTTT. This translates into CASSRTLLPYNQPQHF.